The 22 T cell receptor beta chains in this list originate from one sample, sequenced in a study of CD8 T cells in ankylosing spondylitis. In TCRdb, the 5' RACE reads were re-called with MiXCR into one record per CDR3 protein. This sample yields approximately 30,000 distinct CDR3 sequences, of which over 6.5% are seen a single time; under 35% belongs to the top ten. Sequenced input: blood. The source of these receptors is a male donor with ankylosing spondylitis or in good health (not recorded which).

The genes are TRBV12-3 or TRBV12-4 and TRBJ2-7, with a weak D call TRBD1 (6 bases). V gave up 6 bases and J gave up 3 bases, with 12 bases separating them. The CDR3 is made up of 13 amino acids. CDR3: CASRGAGDYEQYF. DNA of the CDR3: TGTGCCAGCAGGGGGGCCGGGGACTACGAGCAGTACTTC.

The chain is built from TRBV5-1 and TRBJ2-2; D gene ambiguous. The CDR3 contains 13 residues. Germline V CDR1 and CDR2: SGHRS, YFSETQ. The V end lost 0 bases, the J end lost 4 bases, and 4 bases lay between the germline ends. In nucleotides, the CDR3 is TGCGCCAGCAGCTTGGTCCCCACCGGGGAGCTGTTTTTT. Protein: CASSLVPTGELFF.

This chain connects TRBV19 to TRBJ1-5; D remains unclear. CDR1 is LNHDA and CDR2 is SQIVND in the germline V gene (reference sequence). V was trimmed by 6 bases and J by 0 bases, leaving 3 bases between them. The CDR3 covers 12 residues. The CDR3 nucleotides are TGTGCCAGTAGAAGTAGCAATCAGCCCCAGCATTTT. The encoded protein is CASRSSNQPQHF.

This clonotype has only a few counts. The chain carries TRBV28 and TRBJ2-5; D is possibly TRBD1 (5 bases). Germline-derived CDR1 and CDR2 are MDHEN and SYDVKM. The germline V and J ends were trimmed by 6 bases and 5 bases, with 16 bases remaining between them. CDR3 length: 14 residues. The CDR3: CASRSTVGWETQYF. The CDR3 DNA reads as TGTGCCAGCAGATCGACAGTGGGCTGGGAGACCCAGTACTTC.

The chain links TRBV15 to TRBJ1-4; D is possibly TRBD1 (6 bases). CDR1 LNHNV and CDR2 YYDKDF come from the germline V gene (reference sequence). The ends were cut back, 5 bases at V and 7 bases at J, with 17 bases in the middle. The CDR3 has 15 amino acids. The CDR3, as DNA: TGTGCCACCAGCTCCTCCAGGGGTCGTGGTGAAAAACTGTTTTTT. Encoded protein: CATSSSRGRGEKLFF.

The J gene is TRBJ2-7, the V gene TRBV6-6, with D perhaps matching TRBD1 or TRBD2 (5 bases each). Germline-derived CDR1 and CDR2 are MNHNY and SVGAGI (reference sequence). The CDR3 runs 14 residues. V gave up 0 bases and J gave up 2 bases, with 8 bases separating them. CDR3 in DNA: TGTGCCAGCAGTTACTCGGGGGATCCCTACGAGCAGTACTTC. Translating gives CASSYSGDPYEQYF.

This clonotype turned up a few times. This chain links TRBV29-1 with TRBJ2-5; D gene uncertain. The CDR3 is 11 residues long. The germline V gene has CDR1 SQVTM and CDR2 ANQGSEA. V lost 4 bases to trimming and J lost 4 bases, with 7 bases between them. The CDR3 loop reads CSVVEAETQYF. As DNA, the CDR3 is TGCAGCGTTGTCGAGGCAGAGACCCAGTACTTC. The full variable domain, in which reference TRBV29-1 and TRBJ2-5 provide the parts outside the CDR3, is SAVISQKPSRDICQRGTSLTIQCQVDSQVTMMFWYRQQPGQSLTLIATANQGSEATYESGFVIDKFPISRPNLTFSTLTVSNMSPEDSSIYLCSVVEAETQYFGPGTRLLVL.

The rearrangement links TRBV20-1 to TRBJ2-1; 7 nucleotides align to TRBD2. Per the germline V gene, CDR1 is DFQATT and CDR2 is SNEGSKA (reference sequence). The CDR3 is made up of 14 amino acids. Losses at the gene ends were 6 bases for V and 7 bases for J; bases not matched to a gene: 12. The CDR3 loop reads CSAYAGVSQNEQFF. In nucleotides, the CDR3 is TGCAGTGCCTATGCGGGAGTCTCCCAGAATGAGCAGTTCTTC.

This sequence joins TRBV28 and TRBJ1-5; 7 bases match TRBD1. Germline V gives CDR1 MDHEN, CDR2 SYDVKM. After removal of 6 bases from V and 7 bases from J, the junction contained 9 bases not matched to a gene. This CDR3 comprises 14 residues. The CDR3 sequence: CASRPGQARQPQHF. The CDR3 DNA reads as TGTGCCAGCAGACCCGGACAGGCTCGACAGCCCCAGCATTTT. Supplemented by reference TRBV28 and TRBJ1-5, the full variable domain reads DVKVTQSSRYLVKRTGEKVFLECVQDMDHENMFWYRQDPGLGLRLIYFSYDVKMKEKGDIPEGYSVSREKKERFSLILESASTNQTSMYLCASRPGQARQPQHFGDGTRLSIL.

This clonotype was detected ten times or more. V usage is TRBV7-9 and J usage is TRBJ2-3; the D gene is possibly TRBD2 (5 bases). Trimming stripped 5 bases from V and 9 bases from J, with 9 bases between. From germline, CDR1 is SEHNR and CDR2 FQNEAQ (reference sequence). This CDR3 spans 11 amino acids. The CDR3 DNA reads as TGTGCCAGCAGCCCCAGGAGGACGCAGTATTTT. Its protein is CASSPRRTQYF.

This chain connects TRBV5-6 to TRBJ2-7; D is ambiguous. The germline V gene has CDR1 SGHDT and CDR2 YYEEEE. Trimming took 4 bases from V and 3 from J, leaving 14 bases between them. The CDR3 covers 14 residues. The CDR3 sequence is CASSTFGYFYEQYV. The CDR3 DNA is TGTGCCAGCAGCACTTTTGGGTATTTCTACGAGCAGTACGTC.

The genes are TRBV24-1 and TRBJ2-2, with 9 bases lining up with TRBD2. V lost 3 bases, J lost 9 bases, and 4 bases stayed unmatched. The CDR3 is made up of 14 amino acids. Germline V CDR1 and CDR2: KGHDR, SFDVKD. CDR3 DNA sequence: TGTGCCACCAGTGATCCCGCGGGGGGGAGGGAGCTGTTTTTT. This sequence encodes CATSDPAGGRELFF.

The chain carries TRBV18 and TRBJ2-7; D might be TRBD1 (5 bases). The germline V gene encodes CDR1 KGHSH and CDR2 LQKENI. This CDR3 contains 17 residues. Trimming removed 4 bases from V and 0 bases from J, with 19 bases in between. The CDR3 nucleotides read TGTGCCAGCTCACTTCAGACAGCTTTCATGGGCTCCTACGAGCAGTACGTC. It specifies CASSLQTAFMGSYEQYV.

This clonotype was counted at least ten times. The chain couples TRBV2 to TRBJ2-3; the match to TRBD2 covers 7 bases. Germline CDR1 reads SNHLY; CDR2 reads FYNNEI. The CDR3 length is 15 residues. The V and J ends lost 3 bases and 6 bases, in that order; junction bases with no gene match: 9. The CDR3 loop reads CASSELASGGDTQYF. CDR3 in DNA: TGTGCCAGCAGTGAGCTGGCTAGCGGAGGGGATACGCAGTATTTT.

This clonotype was recorded at least ten times. The chain recombines TRBV5-1 with TRBJ2-1; 11 bases fit TRBD2. The CDR3 is made up of 15 amino acids. The V gene end was trimmed by 6 bases and the J gene end by 9 bases; junction bases not matched to a gene: 11. Germline CDR1 SGHRS, CDR2 YFSETQ. Written as DNA, the CDR3 is TGCGCCAGCACAGCTCTACTAGCGGGGGCCAGTGAGCAGTTCTTC. Amino acid sequence: CASTALLAGASEQFF.

This clonotype was recorded many times. J is TRBJ1-1 and V is TRBV12-3 or TRBV12-4; unclear D gene. This CDR3 contains 11 residues. V shed 0 bases and J shed 8 bases, with 4 bases lying between them. CDR3: CASSLAGEAFF. In nucleotides, the CDR3 is TGTGCCAGCAGTTTAGCGGGAGAAGCTTTCTTT.

Comment on this clonotype: No conserved phenylalanine or tryptophan ends this CDR3, so it is likely a read error. CDR3 sequence reads: CSAEIAGTYNEQFS. Written as DNA, the CDR3 is TGCAGTGCTGAGATAGCGGGGACCTACAATGAGCAGTTCTCC. The chain links TRBV20-1 to TRBJ2-1; 8 bases match TRBD2. From germline, CDR1 is DFQATT and CDR2 SNEGSKA (reference sequence). The CDR3 consists of 14 residues. Trimming at V came to 5 bases and at J to 2 bases, leaving 5 bases not matched to a gene.

This clonotype was counted many times. The chain links TRBV13 to TRBJ2-3, with D uncertain. The V gene's germline CDR1 is PRHDT and CDR2 FYEKMQ (reference sequence). This CDR3 is built from 14 residues. V shed 0 bases and J shed 4 bases, with 8 bases lying between them. CDR3 bases: TGTGCCAGCAGCTTAGGACTATCCGCAGATACGCAGTATTTT. Amino acids: CASSLGLSADTQYF.

This clonotype was counted between two and nine times. The V call is TRBV15, the J call TRBJ1-1; D may be TRBD1 (5 bases). V dropped 3 bases and J dropped 8 bases, with 16 bases sitting between them. The CDR3 extends over 14 amino acids. Germline loops: CDR1 LNHNV, CDR2 YYDKDF (reference sequence). The CDR3 nucleotides read TGTGCCACCAGCAGGGACATTAAGGCGGGCGAAGCTTTCTTT. It translates to CATSRDIKAGEAFF.

The V call is TRBV27, the J call TRBJ2-7; TRBD1 matches 7 bases. V dropped 6 bases and J dropped 3; count of bases not matched to a gene: 11. Germline CDR1 reads MNHEY; CDR2 reads SMNVEV (reference sequence). The CDR3 covers 15 residues. The CDR3 reads CASSLEGGESYEQYF. The CDR3 region has the DNA TGTGCCAGCAGCCTAGAAGGGGGCGAAAGCTACGAGCAGTACTTC.

This clonotype was counted at least ten times. V usage is TRBV5-1 and J usage is TRBJ2-7; TRBD2 aligns across 7 bases. Germline assignment: CDR1 SGHRS and CDR2 YFSETQ. This CDR3 contains 12 residues. Trimming at V came to 2 bases and at J to 5 bases, leaving 1 base not matched to a gene. The CDR3 sequence is CASSFGGDEQYF. DNA for the CDR3: TGCGCCAGCAGCTTTGGGGGGGACGAGCAGTACTTC.

Only a few counts were recorded for this clonotype. V gene TRBV10-3 combines with J gene TRBJ2-7; 10 bases are shared with TRBD1. V lost 6 bases, J lost 4 bases, and 6 bases stayed unmatched. In germline, CDR1 is ENHRY, CDR2 SYGVKD. The length of the CDR3 is 14 residues. The CDR3 protein is CAIRPGTGDYEQYF. CDR3 nucleotide sequence: TGTGCCATCAGGCCCGGGACAGGGGATTACGAGCAGTACTTC.